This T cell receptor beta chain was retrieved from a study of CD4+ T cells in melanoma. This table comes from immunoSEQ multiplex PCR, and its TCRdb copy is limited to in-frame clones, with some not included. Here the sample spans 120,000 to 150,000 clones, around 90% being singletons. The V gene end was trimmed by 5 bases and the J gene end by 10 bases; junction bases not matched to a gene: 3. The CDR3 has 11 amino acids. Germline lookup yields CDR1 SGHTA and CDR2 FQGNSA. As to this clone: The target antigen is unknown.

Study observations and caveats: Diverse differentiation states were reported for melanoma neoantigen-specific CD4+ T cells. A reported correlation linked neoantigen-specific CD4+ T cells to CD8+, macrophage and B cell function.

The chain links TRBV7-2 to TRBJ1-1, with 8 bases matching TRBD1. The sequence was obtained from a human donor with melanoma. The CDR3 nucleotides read TGTGCCAGCAGCATAGACAGGGGAGCTTTCTTT. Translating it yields CASSIDRGAFF.